This T cell receptor (beta chain) originates from a study of T cell responses to AZD1222 COVID-19 vaccine. Study outcomes and limitations: Baseline serostatus was positive in only six AZD1222 recipients. Clonal diversity was possibly underestimated, and white British individuals and females predominated among donors.

Clones were read by immunoSEQ multiplex PCR, and TCRdb kept only the in-frame ones, dropping some. The sample carries roughly 130,000 clones, about 93% recorded once. V trimming: 2 bases; J trimming: 4 bases; junction bases outside the gene matches: 8. The CDR3 is 17 amino acids. Germline CDR1 reads SGHDN; CDR2 reads FVKESK. Regarding this clone: What it binds is not known.

This clonotype was obtained from an adult in good health. Sequenced here: peripheral blood, sampled on day 0 of AZD1222 vaccination. The rearrangement links TRBV14 to TRBJ2-2; TRBD1 aligns across 9 bases. The CDR3 sequence is CASSQPGTGSATGELFF. CDR3 DNA: TGTGCCAGCAGCCAACCGGGGACAGGGAGCGCCACCGGGGAGCTGTTTTTT. Combining the CDR3 with reference TRBV14 and TRBJ2-2 gives the whole variable domain EAGVTQFPSHSVIEKGQTVTLRCDPISGHDNLYWYRRVMGKEIKFLLHFVKESKQDESGMPNNRFLAERTGGTYSTLKVQPAELEDSGVYFCASSQPGTGSATGELFFGEGSRLTVL.